Each of the 20 T cell receptor beta chains below was sequenced from the same sample in a study of naive and memory T cell subsets. An equimolar mix of two oligonucleotides served as the beta constant-region primer for TRBC1 and TRBC2. Via MiXCR, TCRdb re-called the UMI-ligation and nested PCR reads, giving one row per CDR3 protein. The sample lists about 80,000 distinct CDR3 sequences, approximately 14% occurring once. Sample: central memory CD4+ T cells from blood. Receptors were obtained from a human donor in good health.

This clonotype was observed at least ten times. The CDR3: CSVGNTGELFF. The CDR3 nucleotides read TGCAGCGTTGGAAACACCGGGGAGCTGTTTTTT. V and J are TRBV29-1 and TRBJ2-2, with D unclear. V lost 4 bases, J lost 2 bases, and 2 bases lay in between. Germline CDR1 and CDR2: SQVTM and ANQGSEA. The CDR3 is made up of 11 amino acids.

The V gene is TRBV29-1, the J gene TRBJ2-5; 9 positions agree with TRBD1. J gave up 5 bases and V 6 bases, and 7 bases lay outside the gene matches. Germline CDR1 SQVTM, CDR2 ANQGSEA. The CDR3 is 13 amino acids. The CDR3 spells CSVRDRAGETQYF. Here the CDR3 DNA reads TGCAGCGTCCGGGACAGGGCTGGCGAGACCCAGTACTTC.

This clonotype has more than one count but fewer than ten. The chain links TRBV29-1 to TRBJ2-1; D gene unclear. The CDR3 spans 13 residues. The V and J ends lost 4 bases and 4 bases respectively, with 11 bases between them. The germline V gene encodes CDR1 SQVTM and CDR2 ANQGSEA. The CDR3, as DNA: TGCAGCGTTGCGTGGCAGAAGTACAATGAGCAGTTCTTC. This encodes CSVAWQKYNEQFF.

This clonotype has more than one count but fewer than ten. V gene TRBV18 combines with J gene TRBJ2-5; 9 bases are a match to TRBD2. Germline CDR1 reads KGHSH; CDR2 reads LQKENI. The CDR3 covers 16 residues. The V segment lost 4 bases and the J segment 2 bases; nucleotides outside the gene matches: 8. The CDR3 spells CASSLLQTSGQETQYF. DNA for the CDR3: TGTGCCAGCTCACTCCTGCAGACTAGCGGACAAGAGACCCAGTACTTC. Filled out from reference TRBV18 and TRBJ2-5, the complete variable domain reads NAGVMQNPRHLVRRRGQEARLRCSPMKGHSHVYWYRQLPEEGLKFMVYLQKENIIDESGMPKERFSAEFPKEGPSILRIQQVVRGDSAAYFCASSLLQTSGQETQYFGPGTRLLVL.

This clonotype came up a few times. The chain employs TRBV11-2 and TRBJ2-1; 9 bases map to TRBD2. The CDR3 runs to 15 residues. CDR1 and CDR2 from the germline V gene are SGHAT and FQNNGV. J gave up 7 bases and V 5 bases, and 9 bases lay outside the gene matches. The CDR3 here is CASSPYSGSLNEQFF. The DNA of the CDR3 is TGTGCCAGCAGCCCATATAGCGGGAGTTTAAATGAGCAGTTCTTC.

This clonotype has at least ten counts. The CDR3 region is CASSEAQQREAFF. The CDR3 DNA reads as TGTGCCAGCAGTGAAGCGCAACAGCGAGAAGCTTTCTTT. The chain carries TRBV6-1 and TRBJ1-1; no definite D call. Trimming shortened V by 0 bases and J by 8 bases, and 10 bases separated the two germline ends. CDR3 length: 13 residues. Germline assignment: CDR1 MNHNS and CDR2 SASEGT.

This clonotype has only a few counts. This chain connects TRBV20-1 to TRBJ2-4; D is unresolved. Per germline, CDR1 DFQATT and CDR2 SNEGSKA (reference sequence). Trimming cost V 1 base and J 7 bases, with 14 bases left between them. This CDR3 comprises 14 residues. CDR3: CSARGDINGNIQYF. The CDR3 DNA reads as TGCAGTGCTAGAGGCGACATAAATGGGAACATTCAGTACTTC.

A note on this clonotype: This clone may be a read error of a much larger clone one base away. The chain recombines TRBV7-8 with TRBJ2-5; D is unresolved. The CDR3 is 12 amino acids. Germline CDR1 and CDR2: SGHVS and FQNEAQ. This CDR3 is CASGLGQETQYF. The DNA for the CDR3 is TGTGCCAGCGGCTTAGGCCAAGAGACCCAGTACTTC.

This clonotype came up many times. This chain connects TRBV5-8 to TRBJ2-1, with 8 bases that match TRBD2. The CDR3 is 16 amino acids. V lost 4 bases, J lost 8 bases, and 14 bases stayed unmatched. Looked up from germline, CDR1 is SGHTS and CDR2 is YDEGEE. The CDR3 bases are TGTGCCAGCAGCCCGTTGGCGGGAGGACACGGCGATGAGCAGTTCTTC. The encoded protein is CASSPLAGGHGDEQFF.

The chain is built from TRBV4-1 and TRBJ2-7; 10 bases match TRBD2. The CDR3 sequence is 16 residues long. V trimming: 4 bases; J trimming: 0 bases; junction bases outside the gene matches: 6. CDR1 and CDR2 (germline): MGHRA, YSYEKL. The CDR3, as DNA: TGCGCCAGCAGCCGGGAAGCGGGAGGGTTCTCCTACGAGCAGTACTTC. It codes for CASSREAGGFSYEQYF.

Many counts were recorded for this clonotype. This sequence joins TRBV20-1 and TRBJ1-3; 11 bases align to TRBD1. The CDR3 totals 14 residues. After removal of 6 bases from V and 4 bases from J, the junction contained 5 bases not matched to a gene. Germline CDR1 and CDR2: DFQATT and SNEGSKA (reference sequence). The DNA of the CDR3 is TGCAGTGCAACGGACAGGGGGCCAGGAAACACCATATATTTT. It specifies CSATDRGPGNTIYF.

This rearrangement joins TRBV9 to TRBJ2-5; D might be TRBD1 (5 bases). V lost 0 bases, J lost 0 bases, and 6 bases lay in between. Germline V lookup: CDR1 SGDLS, CDR2 YYNGEE. There are 14 residues in the CDR3. The CDR3 here is CASSVAGYQETQYF. The DNA for the CDR3 is TGTGCCAGCAGCGTAGCAGGGTACCAAGAGACCCAGTACTTC.

In its sample, this clonotype was seen a few times. The rearrangement uses TRBV6-2 or TRBV6-3 and TRBJ1-1; 11 nucleotides line up with TRBD1. Trimming cost V 3 bases and J 7 bases; bases outside gene matches: 4. From germline, CDR1 is MNHEY and CDR2 SVGEGT. The CDR3 is 14 residues long. Here the CDR3 reads CASSYGGQGVEAFF. The CDR3 DNA follows: TGTGCCAGCAGTTATGGGGGACAGGGGGTTGAAGCTTTCTTT.

The chain has TRBV5-1 and TRBJ1-1; D might be TRBD1 (6 bases). This CDR3 is built from 15 residues. V lost 0 bases and J lost 7, with 16 bases in between. Per germline, CDR1 SGHRS and CDR2 YFSETQ. CDR3 sequence (DNA): TGCGCCAGCAGCTTGGGATCTTGGGAAGGGGGTGAAGCTTTCTTT. It is translated as CASSLGSWEGGEAFF.

This chain uses TRBV25-1 with TRBJ2-3, with 11 nucleotides matching TRBD1. Germline CDR1 and CDR2: MGHDK and SYGVNS. The CDR3 runs to 16 residues. V lost 3 bases and J lost 6; bases outside the gene matches: 8. In DNA, the CDR3 is TGTGCCAGCAGTGACCCGGGACAGGGGGATGACGATACGCAGTATTTT. Its protein is CASSDPGQGDDDTQYF.

The CDR3 is CASGQEVSEAFF. Here the CDR3 DNA reads TGTGCCAGCGGGCAGGAGGTTAGTGAAGCTTTCTTT. This chain links TRBV27 with TRBJ1-1; D call uncertain. V was trimmed by 8 bases and J by 7 bases, leaving 14 bases between them. CDR1 and CDR2 from the germline V gene are MNHEY and SMNVEV (reference sequence). The CDR3 runs 12 residues.

The table lists this clonotype with many counts. The gene calls are TRBV5-5 and TRBJ1-4; 7 bases match TRBD1. The CDR3 loop spans 14 amino acids. The germline CDR1 and CDR2 sequences are SGHKS and YYEKEE (reference sequence). After removal of 3 bases from V and 4 bases from J, the junction contained 3 bases not matched to a gene. The CDR3 region has the DNA TGTGCCAGCAGCTCAGGGGGGGGTAATGAAAAACTGTTTTTT. Its translation is CASSSGGGNEKLFF.

This chain connects TRBV7-2 to TRBJ1-2, with D unresolved. The V and J ends lost 1 base and 4 bases respectively, with 10 bases between them. Germline values: CDR1 SGHTA, CDR2 FQGNSA. This CDR3 spans 14 amino acids. DNA for the CDR3: TGTGCCAGCAGCTTAGACACAGCGGTCTATGGCTACACCTTC. Translation: CASSLDTAVYGYTF.

The sample holds many counts of this clonotype. The chain links TRBV7-8 to TRBJ2-1; 15 positions agree with TRBD2. The V gene's germline CDR1 is SGHVS and CDR2 FQNEAQ. J lost 9 bases, V lost 5 bases, and 11 bases had no gene match. The CDR3 is made up of 17 amino acids. The CDR3 bases are TGTGCCAGCAGCGTCCGGACTAGCGGGAGGGCCAAGGGTGAGCAGTTCTTC. It codes for CASSVRTSGRAKGEQFF. Full variable domain (rest looked up from reference TRBV7-8 and TRBJ2-1): GAGVSQSPRYKVAKRGQDVALRCDPISGHVSLFWYQQALGQGPEFLTYFQNEAQLDKSGLPSDRFFAERPEGSVSTLKIQRTQQEDSAVYLCASSVRTSGRAKGEQFFGPGTRLTVL.

This clonotype was detected a few times. The genes are TRBV11-1 and TRBJ1-1, with TRBD1 as a possible D gene (6 bases). The CDR3 loop spans 14 amino acids. Germline V gives CDR1 SGHAT, CDR2 FQDESV (reference sequence). The germline V and J ends were trimmed by 4 bases and 7 bases, with 16 bases remaining between them. The CDR3 DNA reads as TGTGCCAGCAGCTCCCCAGCCAAGGACAGTGAAGCTTTCTTT. The encoded protein is CASSSPAKDSEAFF.